The table lists the clone carrying this T cell receptor beta chain with many counts. Antigen unknown. The entry originates in a study of glioma-infiltrating T cells. Study outcomes and limitations: Gliomas, especially low-grade, showed above-expected tissue-blood divergence; non-neoplastic patients showed below. CDR3 overlap between tissue and blood was very small.

Amplification of TCR alpha and beta CDR3 regions from RNA used iRepertoire nested multiplex PCR. One-step reverse transcription and amplification started from roughly 100-400 ng of tissue mRNA or PBMC total RNA. TCRdb re-derived calls from the multiplex PCR reads in MiXCR, one entry per CDR3 protein. Of some 160,000 distinct CDR3 sequences listed, about 40% are singletons. This clonotype was obtained from a human donor with low-grade glioma or glioblastoma, undergoing nonglioma brain surgery, or in good health (not recorded which). Sequenced material: glioma tissue, nonneoplastic brain tissue, or PBMCs (not recorded which).

The DNA for the CDR3 is TGCAGTGCTAGCCACAGGGTATTCTCTGGAAACACCATATATTTT. It yields the protein CSASHRVFSGNTIYF. The V call is TRBV20-1, the J call TRBJ1-3; perhaps TRBD1 as D (6 bases). The CDR3 length is 15 residues. Trimming removed 3 bases from V and 0 bases from J, with 12 bases in between. Per germline, CDR1 DFQATT and CDR2 SNEGSKA (reference sequence).